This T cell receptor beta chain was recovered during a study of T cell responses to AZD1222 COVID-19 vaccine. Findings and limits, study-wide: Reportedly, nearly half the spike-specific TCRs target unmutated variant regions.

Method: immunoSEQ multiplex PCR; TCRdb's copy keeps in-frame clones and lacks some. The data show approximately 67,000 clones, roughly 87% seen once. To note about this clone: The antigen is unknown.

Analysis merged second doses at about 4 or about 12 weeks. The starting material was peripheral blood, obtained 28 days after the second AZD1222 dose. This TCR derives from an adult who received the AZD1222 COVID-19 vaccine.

The CDR3 is CASSPLDRGESSIQYF. The CDR3 region has the DNA TGTGCCAGCTCACCATTGGACAGGGGGGAGAGTAGCATTCAGTACTTC. The chain links TRBV18 to TRBJ2-4; 10 bases align to TRBD1. V shed 2 bases, J shed 9 bases, and the junction held 10 bases outside the gene matches. Germline values: CDR1 KGHSH, CDR2 LQKENI. The CDR3 totals 16 residues.